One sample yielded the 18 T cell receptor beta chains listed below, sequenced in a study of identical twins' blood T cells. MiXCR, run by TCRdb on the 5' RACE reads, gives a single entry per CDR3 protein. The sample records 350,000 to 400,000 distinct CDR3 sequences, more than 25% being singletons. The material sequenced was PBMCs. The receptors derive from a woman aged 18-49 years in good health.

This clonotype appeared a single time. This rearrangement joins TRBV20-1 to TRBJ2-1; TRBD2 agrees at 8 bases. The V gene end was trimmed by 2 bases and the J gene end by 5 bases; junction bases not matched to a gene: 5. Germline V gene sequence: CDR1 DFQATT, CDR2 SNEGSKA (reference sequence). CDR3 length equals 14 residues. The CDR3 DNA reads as TGCAGTGCTAGATTGGGACTAGATCACAATGAGCAGTTCTTC. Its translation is CSARLGLDHNEQFF.

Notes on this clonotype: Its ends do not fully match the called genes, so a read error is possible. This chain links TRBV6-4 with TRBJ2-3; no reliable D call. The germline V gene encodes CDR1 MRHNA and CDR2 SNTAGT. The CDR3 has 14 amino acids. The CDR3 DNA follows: TGTGCCGGCAGTGAGAGGACGTCCACAGATACGCAGTATTTT. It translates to CAGSERTSTDTQYF.

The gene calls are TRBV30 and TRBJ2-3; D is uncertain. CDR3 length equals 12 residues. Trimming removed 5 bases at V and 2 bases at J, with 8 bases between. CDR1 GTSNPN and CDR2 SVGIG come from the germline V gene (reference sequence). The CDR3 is CAWWGNTDTQYF. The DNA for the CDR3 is TGTGCCTGGTGGGGTAACACAGATACGCAGTATTTT.

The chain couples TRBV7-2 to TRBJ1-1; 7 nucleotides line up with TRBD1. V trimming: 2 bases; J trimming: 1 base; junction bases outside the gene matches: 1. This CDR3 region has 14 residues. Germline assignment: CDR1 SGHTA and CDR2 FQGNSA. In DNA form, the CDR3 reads TGTGCCAGCAGCTTAAGGGGGCCGAACACTGAAGCTTTCTTT. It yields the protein CASSLRGPNTEAFF.

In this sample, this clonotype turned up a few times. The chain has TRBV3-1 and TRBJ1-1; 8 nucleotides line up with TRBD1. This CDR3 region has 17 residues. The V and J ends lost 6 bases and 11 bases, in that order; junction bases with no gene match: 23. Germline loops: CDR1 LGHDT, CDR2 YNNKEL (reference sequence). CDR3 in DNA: TGTGCCAGCAGTCGAGCAACAGGGGGAACAGGGCCTTACAACGCTTTCTTT. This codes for CASSRATGGTGPYNAFF.

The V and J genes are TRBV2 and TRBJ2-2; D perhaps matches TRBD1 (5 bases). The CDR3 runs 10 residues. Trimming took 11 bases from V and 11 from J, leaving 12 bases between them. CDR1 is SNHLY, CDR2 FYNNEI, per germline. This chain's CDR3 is CASWGGELFF. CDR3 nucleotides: TGTGCCTCGTGGGGCGGAGAGCTGTTTTTT.

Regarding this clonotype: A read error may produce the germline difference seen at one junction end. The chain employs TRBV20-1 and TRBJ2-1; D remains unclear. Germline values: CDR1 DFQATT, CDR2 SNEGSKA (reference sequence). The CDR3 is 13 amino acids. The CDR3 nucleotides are TGCAGTGCCCCCCGCAGCTCCTACTATGAGCAGTTCTTC. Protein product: CSAPRSSYYEQFF.

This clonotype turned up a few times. CDR3: CASSYSGTPQDTDTQYF. The DNA for the CDR3 is TGTGCCAGCAGTTACTCCGGGACCCCCCAAGACACAGATACGCAGTATTTT. This chain links TRBV6-6 with TRBJ2-3; D assignment may be TRBD1 or TRBD2 (5 bases each). CDR1 is MNHNY and CDR2 is SVGAGI in the germline V gene (reference sequence). The germline V and J ends were trimmed by 0 bases and 2 bases, with 15 bases remaining between them. There are 17 residues in the CDR3.

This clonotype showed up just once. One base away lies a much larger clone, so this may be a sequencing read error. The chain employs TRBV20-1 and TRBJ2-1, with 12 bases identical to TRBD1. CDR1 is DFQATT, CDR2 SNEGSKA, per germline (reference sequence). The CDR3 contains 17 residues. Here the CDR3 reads CSAGTGGATRVNNDQFF. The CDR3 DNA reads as TGCAGTGCAGGGACAGGGGGCGCAACTAGGGTTAACAATGATCAGTTCTTC.

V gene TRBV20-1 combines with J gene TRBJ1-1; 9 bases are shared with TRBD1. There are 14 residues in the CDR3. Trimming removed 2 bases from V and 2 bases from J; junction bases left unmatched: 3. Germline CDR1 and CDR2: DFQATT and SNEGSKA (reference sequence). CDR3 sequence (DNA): TGCAGTGCTAGACAACAGGGGGCCAACACTGAAGCTTTCTTT. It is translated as CSARQQGANTEAFF.

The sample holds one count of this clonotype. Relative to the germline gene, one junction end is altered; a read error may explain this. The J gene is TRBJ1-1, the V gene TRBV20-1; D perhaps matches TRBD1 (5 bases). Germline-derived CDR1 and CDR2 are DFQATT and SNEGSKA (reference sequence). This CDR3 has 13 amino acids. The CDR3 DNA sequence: TGCAGTGCTTCACAGGTACTGAACACTGGAGCTTTCTTT. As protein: CSASQVLNTGAFF.

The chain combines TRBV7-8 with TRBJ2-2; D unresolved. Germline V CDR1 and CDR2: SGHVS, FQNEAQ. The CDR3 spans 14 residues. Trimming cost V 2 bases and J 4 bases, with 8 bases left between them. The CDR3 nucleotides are TGTGCCAGCAGCTTAATTGGTGTCACCGGGGAGCTGTTTTTT. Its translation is CASSLIGVTGELFF.

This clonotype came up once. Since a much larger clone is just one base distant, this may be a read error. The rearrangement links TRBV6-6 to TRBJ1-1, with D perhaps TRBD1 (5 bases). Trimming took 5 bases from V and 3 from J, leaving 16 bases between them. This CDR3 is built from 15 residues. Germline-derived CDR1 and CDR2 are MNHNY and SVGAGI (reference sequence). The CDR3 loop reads CASSKQVLGDTEAFF. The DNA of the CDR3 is TGTGCCAGCAGTAAACAGGTATTGGGGGACACTGAAGCTTTCTTT.

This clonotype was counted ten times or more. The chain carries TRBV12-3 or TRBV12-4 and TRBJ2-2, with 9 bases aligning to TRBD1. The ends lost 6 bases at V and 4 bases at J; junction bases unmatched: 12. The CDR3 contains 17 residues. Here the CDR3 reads CASSSPLGQGPTGELFF. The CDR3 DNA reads TGTGCCAGCAGCTCTCCCTTGGGACAGGGTCCCACCGGGGAGCTGTTTTTT.

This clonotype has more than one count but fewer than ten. The CDR3 here is CASWRASEAFF. CDR3 bases: TGTGCCAGCTGGCGGGCTTCCGAAGCTTTCTTT. The V call is TRBV12-3 or TRBV12-4, the J call TRBJ1-1; D is uncertain. CDR3 length: 11 amino acids. Trimming stripped 8 bases from V and 8 bases from J, with 12 bases between.

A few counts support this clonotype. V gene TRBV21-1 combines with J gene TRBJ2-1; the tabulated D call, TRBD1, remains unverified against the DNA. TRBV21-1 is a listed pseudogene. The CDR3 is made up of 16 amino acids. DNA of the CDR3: TGTGCCAGCAGCAAAGGGGACCGGGACATAAGCAATGAGCAGTTCTTC. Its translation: CASSKGDRDISNEQFF.

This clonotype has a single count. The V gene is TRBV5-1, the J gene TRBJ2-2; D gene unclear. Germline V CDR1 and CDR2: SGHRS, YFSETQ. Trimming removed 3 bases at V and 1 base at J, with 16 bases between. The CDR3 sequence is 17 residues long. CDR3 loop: CASSSSVGGRNTGELFF. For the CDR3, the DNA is TGCGCCAGCAGCTCCAGCGTTGGCGGCAGGAACACCGGGGAGCTGTTTTTT. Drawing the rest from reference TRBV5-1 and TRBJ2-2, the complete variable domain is KAGVTQTPRYLIKTRGQQVTLSCSPISGHRSVSWYQQTPGQGLQFLFEYFSETQRNKGNFPGRFSGRQFSNSRSEMNVSTLELGDSALYLCASSSSVGGRNTGELFFGEGSRLTVL.

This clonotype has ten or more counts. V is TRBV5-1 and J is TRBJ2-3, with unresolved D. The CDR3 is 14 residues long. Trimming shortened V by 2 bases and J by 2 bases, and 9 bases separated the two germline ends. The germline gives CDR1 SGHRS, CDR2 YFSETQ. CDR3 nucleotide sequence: TGCGCCAGCAGCTTTTCACAGCCCACAGATACGCAGTATTTT. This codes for CASSFSQPTDTQYF.